The 21 T cell receptor beta chains below all came from one sample that was sequenced in a study of blood T cell repertoires in COVID-19. The repertoire was sequenced with immunoSEQ multiplex PCR; TCRdb's copy has only in-frame clones and lacks some. This table has around 200,000 clones, approximately 81% appearing once. The sample comprised peripheral blood. These TCRs come from an elderly woman with active or convalescent COVID-19.

The chain couples TRBV5-1 to TRBJ1-5; 8 nucleotides align to TRBD1. In germline, CDR1 is SGHRS, CDR2 YFSETQ. Trimming at V came to 2 bases and at J to 3 bases, leaving 4 bases not matched to a gene. The CDR3 length is 15 residues. This chain's CDR3 is CASSFGTGDNQPQHF. The CDR3, as DNA: TGCGCCAGCAGCTTTGGGACAGGTGACAATCAGCCCCAGCATTTT.

J is TRBJ2-3 and V is TRBV18, with 11 bases matching TRBD2. The V gene end was trimmed by 2 bases and the J gene end by 13 bases; junction bases not matched to a gene: 14. The germline gives CDR1 KGHSH, CDR2 LQKENI. This CDR3 contains 16 residues. The DNA for the CDR3 is TGTGCCAGCTCACCATACACTAGCGGGAGTTTGGCAGACGAGTATTTT. Its translation: CASSPYTSGSLADEYF. The full variable domain, in which reference TRBV18 and TRBJ2-3 provide the parts outside the CDR3, is NAGVMQNPRHLVRRRGQEARLRCSPMKGHSHVYWYRQLPEEGLKFMVYLQKENIIDESGMPKERFSAEFPKEGPSILRIQQVVRGDSAAYFCASSPYTSGSLADEYFGPGTRLTVL.

The chain carries TRBV10-2 and TRBJ2-5, with TRBD2 matching over 8 bases. V dropped 7 bases and J dropped 1; count of bases not matched to a gene: 14. The V gene's germline CDR1 is WSHSY and CDR2 SAAADI. The CDR3 sequence is 17 residues long. CDR3 amino acids: CASIRGGQGTRQETQYF. In DNA, the CDR3 is TGCGCCAGCATCCGGGGGGGCCAGGGGACCCGCCAAGAGACCCAGTACTTC.

This clone was detected once. The V gene is TRBV5-1, the J gene TRBJ2-1, with 12 bases lining up with TRBD2. CDR1 is SGHRS and CDR2 is YFSETQ in the germline V gene. Germline trimming cut 0 bases from V and 10 bases from J; bases unmatched to any gene: 8. The CDR3 extends over 16 amino acids. This CDR3 reads CASSLDLAGGFMEQFF. CDR3 DNA: TGCGCCAGCAGCTTGGACCTAGCGGGGGGGTTTATGGAGCAGTTCTTC.

The chain is built from TRBV19 and TRBJ2-3; D is possibly TRBD2 (6 bases). This CDR3 comprises 13 residues. Germline V gives CDR1 LNHDA, CDR2 SQIVND (reference sequence). V was pared by 5 bases and J by 6 bases, with 12 bases between. In DNA form, the CDR3 reads TGTGCCAGTAGTGAACGACGGGGGGATACGCAGTATTTT. Translated: CASSERRGDTQYF.

The chain combines TRBV5-5 with TRBJ1-1; D is unresolved. V was pared by 0 bases and J by 1 base, with 4 bases between. The germline gives CDR1 SGHKS, CDR2 YYEKEE (reference sequence). The CDR3 covers 13 residues. The CDR3 DNA sequence: TGTGCCAGCAGCTTGGAGCAGAACACTGAAGCTTTCTTT. It yields the protein CASSLEQNTEAFF. The full variable domain, with the rest looked up from reference TRBV5-5 and TRBJ1-1, is DAGVTQSPTHLIKTRGQQVTLRCSPISGHKSVSWYQQVLGQGPQFIFQYYEKEERGRGNFPDRFSARQFPNYSSELNVNALLLGDSALYLCASSLEQNTEAFFGQGTRLTVV.

The chain carries TRBV15 and TRBJ2-5; TRBD2 aligns across 12 bases. V was pared by 1 base and J by 2 bases, with 2 bases of the junction left unmatched. Per germline, CDR1 LNHNV and CDR2 YYDKDF (reference sequence). The CDR3 contains 16 residues. CDR3 protein: CATSRGGLAGQETQYF. The CDR3 DNA follows: TGTGCCACCAGCAGAGGGGGACTAGCGGGTCAAGAGACCCAGTACTTC.

This chain uses TRBV27 with TRBJ2-1; the match to TRBD2 covers 8 bases. CDR1 is MNHEY and CDR2 is SMNVEV in the germline V gene (reference sequence). J gave up 8 bases and V 5 bases, and 8 bases lay outside the gene matches. The length of the CDR3 is 14 residues. The CDR3 DNA follows: TGTGCCAGCAGTCCGTGGACTAGCTCCCATGAGCAGTTCTTC. Amino acid sequence: CASSPWTSSHEQFF.

DNA for the CDR3: TGTGCCAGTAGTATGGGCTCGTACGGGGAGACAGATACGCAGTATTTT. Encoded protein: CASSMGSYGETDTQYF. This sequence joins TRBV19 and TRBJ2-3, with D tentatively TRBD2 (5 bases). This CDR3 has 16 residues. The germline V gene encodes CDR1 LNHDA and CDR2 SQIVND (reference sequence). The ends were cut back, 3 bases at V and 3 bases at J, with 16 bases in the middle.

V gene TRBV5-1 combines with J gene TRBJ1-2, with 8 positions matching TRBD1. Germline CDR1 SGHRS, CDR2 YFSETQ. V trimming: 1 base; J trimming: 6 bases; junction bases outside the gene matches: 5. CDR3 size: 14 residues. The CDR3 DNA follows: TGCGCCAGCAGCTTGATCCAGGGGGCCGATGGCTACACCTTC. Protein product: CASSLIQGADGYTF.

The chain carries TRBV28 and TRBJ1-4; D is ambiguous. V was shortened by 6 bases and J by 3 bases, with 5 bases between the two germline ends. Germline V gives CDR1 MDHEN, CDR2 SYDVKM. The CDR3 runs to 12 residues. CDR3 in DNA: TGTGCCAGCAGCCCCTCTAATGAAAAACTGTTTTTT. It yields the protein CASSPSNEKLFF.

CDR3: CASSVAKPGTSLHEQFF. DNA for the CDR3: TGTGCCAGCAGCGTAGCGAAACCCGGGACTAGCCTCCATGAGCAGTTCTTC. This chain links TRBV9 with TRBJ2-1; 9 bases are a match to TRBD2. Germline assignment: CDR1 SGDLS and CDR2 YYNGEE. There are 17 residues in the CDR3. V was clipped by 0 bases and J by 8 bases; unmatched bases: 12.

V usage is TRBV5-1 and J usage is TRBJ2-2; 9 nucleotides agree with TRBD1. There are 18 residues in the CDR3. Germline V gene lookup returns CDR1 SGHRS and CDR2 YFSETQ. V was clipped by 2 bases and J by 1 base; unmatched bases: 9. The chain's CDR3 is CASSFLGDRDWNTGELFF. The CDR3 region has the DNA TGCGCCAGCAGCTTCTTGGGGGACAGGGATTGGAACACCGGGGAGCTGTTTTTT.

This rearrangement joins TRBV7-2 to TRBJ2-5; TRBD1 agrees at 7 bases. Trimming removed 5 bases from V and 4 bases from J; junction bases left unmatched: 13. The CDR3 sequence is 16 residues long. The germline V gene encodes CDR1 SGHTA and CDR2 FQGNSA. CDR3 bases: TGTGCCAGCAGCCGTATCGGCCGGGACAGAGCAGAGACCCAGTACTTC. Translated: CASSRIGRDRAETQYF.

V usage is TRBV7-9 and J usage is TRBJ2-1, with 10 bases lining up with TRBD2. CDR1 and CDR2 from the germline V gene are SEHNR and FQNEAQ (reference sequence). The CDR3 spans 15 residues. V lost 7 bases to trimming and J lost 6 bases; unmatched junction nucleotides: 9. In DNA form, the CDR3 reads TGTGCCAGCAACCCTAGGACTAGCGGCAGCAATGAGCAGTTCTTC. Translated: CASNPRTSGSNEQFF.

V is TRBV7-3 and J is TRBJ2-5; TRBD2 is a possible D gene (5 bases). The CDR3 runs to 17 residues. The V gene's germline CDR1 is SGHTA and CDR2 FQGTGA. The V and J ends lost 5 bases and 1 base respectively, with 20 bases between them. The CDR3: CASSLKGRTDTQETQYF. CDR3 in DNA: TGTGCCAGCAGCCTAAAAGGTCGGACTGACACCCAAGAGACCCAGTACTTC.

This clone has just one count. The CDR3 spells CASSLGEEVTDTQYF. The CDR3 bases are TGTGCCAGCAGCTTAGGGGAGGAAGTCACAGATACGCAGTATTTT. The chain employs TRBV7-3 and TRBJ2-3, with a tentative D call TRBD2 (6 bases). V gave up 2 bases and J gave up 2 bases, with 11 bases separating them. Germline CDR1 and CDR2: SGHTA and FQGTGA. CDR3 length equals 15 residues.

In nucleotides, the CDR3 is TGCGCCAGCAGCTTGGCCCGTTCCCCCGAGCAGTACTTC. This codes for CASSLARSPEQYF. The chain is built from TRBV5-1 and TRBJ2-7; D unresolved. Germline-derived CDR1 and CDR2 are SGHRS and YFSETQ. Trimming removed 0 bases from V and 6 bases from J, with 10 bases in between. There are 13 residues in the CDR3.

The chain combines TRBV30 with TRBJ1-4; D is unresolved. V was pared by 3 bases and J by 3 bases, with 5 bases between. This CDR3 contains 12 residues. CDR1 and CDR2 from the germline V gene are GTSNPN and SVGIG (reference sequence). This chain's CDR3 is CAWSRPNEKLFF. CDR3 nucleotide sequence: TGTGCCTGGAGCAGGCCTAATGAAAAACTGTTTTTT.

The chain uses TRBV5-1 and TRBJ2-7, with TRBD1 matching 9 bases. The CDR3 spans 14 residues. CDR1 is SGHRS, CDR2 YFSETQ, per germline. V shed 0 bases and J 5 bases; nucleotides not matched to a gene: 3. The CDR3 DNA follows: TGCGCCAGCAGCTTGGGGGACAGGGTTAACGAGCAGTACTTC. It encodes CASSLGDRVNEQYF.

With respect to this clone: At the DNA level, this CDR3 is encoded by other sequences in the same sample as well. The chain carries TRBV19 and TRBJ2-5; 11 bases align to TRBD1. Germline CDR1 reads LNHDA; CDR2 reads SQIVND (reference sequence). After removal of 4 bases from V and 4 bases from J, the junction contained 5 bases not matched to a gene. This CDR3 spans 15 amino acids. The DNA for the CDR3 is TGTGCCAGTAGTACCCGGACAGGGGGCGTAGAGACCCAGTACTTC. It encodes CASSTRTGGVETQYF.